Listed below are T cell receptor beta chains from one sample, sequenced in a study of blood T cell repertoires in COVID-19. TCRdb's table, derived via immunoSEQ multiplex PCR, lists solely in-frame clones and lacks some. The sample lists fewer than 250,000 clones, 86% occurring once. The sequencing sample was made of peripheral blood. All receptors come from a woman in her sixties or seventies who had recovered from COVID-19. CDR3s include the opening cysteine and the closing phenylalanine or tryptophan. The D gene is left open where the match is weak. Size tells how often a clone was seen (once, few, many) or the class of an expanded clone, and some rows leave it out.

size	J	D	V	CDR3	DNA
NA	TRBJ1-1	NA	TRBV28	CASSSGQQDTEAFF	TGTGCCAGCAGTTCGGGACAACAGGACACTGAAGCTTTCTTT
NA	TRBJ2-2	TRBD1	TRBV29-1	CSVEGQGNTGELFF	TGCAGCGTTGAAGGACAGGGTAACACCGGGGAGCTGTTTTTT
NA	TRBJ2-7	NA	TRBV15	CATSRDQARGQYF	TGTGCCACCAGCAGAGATCAGGCTCGGGGGCAGTACTTC
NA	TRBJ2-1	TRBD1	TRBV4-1	CASSRSRAQGVVEQFF	TGCGCCAGCAGCCGGAGCCGGGCCCAGGGGGTAGTGGAGCAGTTCTTC
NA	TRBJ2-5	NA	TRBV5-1	CASSLVAGAETQYF	TGCGCCAGCAGCTTGGTCGCAGGGGCGGAGACCCAGTACTTC
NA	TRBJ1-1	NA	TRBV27	CASSLGPHRLPDSEAFF	TGTGCCAGCAGTTTAGGTCCCCATAGGCTTCCCGACTCTGAAGCTTTCTTT
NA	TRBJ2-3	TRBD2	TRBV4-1	CASSQVLSGGLAGTDTQYF	TGCGCCAGCAGCCAAGTCTTATCGGGGGGGTTGGCAGGGACAGATACGCAGTATTTT
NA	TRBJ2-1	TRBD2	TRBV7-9	CASSSPLAVSYNEQFF	TGTGCCAGCAGCTCACCACTAGCGGTTTCCTACAATGAGCAGTTCTTC
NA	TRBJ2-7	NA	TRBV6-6	CASRTGDYEQYF	TGTGCCAGCAGGACTGGAGATTACGAGCAGTACTTC
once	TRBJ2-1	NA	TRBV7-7	CASTPGGPNEQFF	TGTGCTAGCACCCCCGGGGGACCCAATGAGCAGTTCTTC
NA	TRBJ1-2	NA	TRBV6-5	CASSYGGALPYGYTF	TGTGCCAGCAGTTACGGAGGGGCCCTCCCCTATGGCTACACCTTC
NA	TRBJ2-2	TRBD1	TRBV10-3	CAISVQGAQGTGELFF	TGTGCCATCAGTGTTCAGGGGGCCCAGGGCACCGGGGAGCTGTTTTTT
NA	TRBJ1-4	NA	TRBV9	CASSPSWGGHRDVRTNEKLFF	TGTGCCAGCAGCCCGAGCTGGGGGGGGCATCGGGACGTACGAACTAATGAAAAACTGTTTTTT
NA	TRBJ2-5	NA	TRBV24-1	CATSEGPTQETQYF	TGTGCCACCAGTGAGGGTCCGACTCAAGAGACCCAGTACTTC
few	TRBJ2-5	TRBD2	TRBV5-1	CASSLYGTSGETQYF	TGCGCCAGCAGCTTGTACGGGACTAGCGGAGAGACCCAGTACTTC
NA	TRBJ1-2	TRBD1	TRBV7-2	CASSLVSGTVYGYTF	TGTGCCAGCAGCTTAGTTTCCGGGACAGTCTATGGCTACACCTTC
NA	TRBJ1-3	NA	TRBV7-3	CASSSGSGNTIYF	TGTGCCAGCAGCTCCGGCTCTGGAAACACCATATATTTT
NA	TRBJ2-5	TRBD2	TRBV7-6	CASSWGLAGDQGTQYF	TGTGCCAGCAGCTGGGGACTAGCGGGGGATCAGGGGACCCAGTACTTC
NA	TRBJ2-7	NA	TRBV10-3	CAISESILRQGGSYEQYF	TGTGCCATCAGTGAGTCGATATTGCGGCAGGGCGGCTCCTACGAGCAGTACTTC
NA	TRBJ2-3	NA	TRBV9	CASSADRMSISTDTQYF	TGTGCCAGCAGCGCGGACAGAATGTCAATTAGCACAGATACGCAGTATTTT
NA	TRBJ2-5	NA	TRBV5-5	CASTTAVPKETQYF	TGTGCCAGCACTACGGCGGTCCCTAAAGAGACCCAGTACTTC
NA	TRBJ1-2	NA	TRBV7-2	CASSLGGRDYGYTF	TGTGCCAGCAGCTTAGGGGGGAGGGACTATGGCTACACCTTC
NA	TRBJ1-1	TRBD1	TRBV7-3	CASSSTGSGEAFF	TGTGCCAGCAGCTCGACAGGGAGTGGTGAAGCTTTCTTT
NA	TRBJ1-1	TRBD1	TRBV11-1	CASSFDRGGNTEAFF	TGTGCCAGCAGCTTCGACAGGGGAGGGAACACTGAAGCTTTCTTT
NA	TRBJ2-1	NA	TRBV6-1	CASSGAATGALDNEQFF	TGTGCCAGCAGTGGGGCGGCGACAGGCGCTTTGGACAATGAGCAGTTCTTC
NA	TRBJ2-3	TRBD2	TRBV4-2	CASSHPMGQRGTDTQYF	TGTGCCAGCAGCCACCCCATGGGCCAGCGGGGGACAGATACGCAGTATTTT
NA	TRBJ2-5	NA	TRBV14	CASSRGQETQYF	TGTGCCAGCTCCAGAGGCCAAGAGACCCAGTACTTC
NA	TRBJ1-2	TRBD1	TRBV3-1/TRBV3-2	CASSHVGGQGRFFTRGGYTF	TGTGCCAGCAGCCATGTAGGGGGACAGGGTCGATTCTTTACCCGAGGTGGCTACACCTTC
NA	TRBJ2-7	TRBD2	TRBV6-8	CASSYTKSGGRPHISFYEQYF	TGTGCCAGCAGTTACACAAAGAGCGGGGGGCGGCCCCACATTTCCTTCTACGAGCAGTACTTC
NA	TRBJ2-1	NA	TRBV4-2	CASSQSTFKDEQFF	TGTGCCAGCAGCCAATCGACATTTAAGGATGAGCAGTTCTTC
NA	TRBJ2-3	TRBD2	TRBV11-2	CASSSPGLATDTQYF	TGTGCCAGCAGCTCCCCGGGACTAGCGACAGATACGCAGTATTTT
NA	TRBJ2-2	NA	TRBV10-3	CAISESVANTGELFF	TGTGCCATCAGTGAGTCCGTAGCAAACACCGGGGAGCTGTTTTTT
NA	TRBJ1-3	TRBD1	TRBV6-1	CASSEGLPGGLTIYF	TGTGCCAGCAGTGAAGGGTTACCAGGGGGATTGACCATATATTTT
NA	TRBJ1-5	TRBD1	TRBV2	CASSYRDRGYQPQHF	TGTGCCAGCAGTTACCGGGACAGGGGTTATCAGCCCCAGCATTTT
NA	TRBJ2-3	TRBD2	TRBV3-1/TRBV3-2	CASSRPANRTSGPTDTQYF	TGTGCCAGCAGCCGACCCGCAAACCGGACTAGCGGACCCACAGATACGCAGTATTTT
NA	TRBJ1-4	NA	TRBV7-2	CASSLQGYNEKLFF	TGTGCCAGCAGCTTACAGGGGTATAATGAAAAACTGTTTTTT
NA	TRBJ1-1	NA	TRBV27	CASSPTKPRVRFDTEAFF	TGTGCCAGCAGTCCGACAAAACCCAGGGTCCGGTTTGACACTGAAGCTTTCTTT
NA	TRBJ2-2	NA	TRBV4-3	CASSQDLGLGGELFF	TGCGCCAGCAGCCAAGATCTGGGGCTCGGCGGGGAGCTGTTTTTT
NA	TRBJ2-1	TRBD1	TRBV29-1	CSVEAPWRTGTYNEQFF	TGCAGCGTTGAAGCCCCTTGGAGGACAGGGACCTACAATGAGCAGTTCTTC
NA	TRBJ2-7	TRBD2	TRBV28	CASSFPSTPPLAGGLEQYF	TGTGCCAGCAGTTTCCCCTCAACCCCCCCCCTAGCGGGGGGGCTCGAGCAGTACTTC
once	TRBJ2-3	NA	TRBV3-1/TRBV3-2	CASSYRGSGGTDTQYF	TGTGCCAGCAGCTACCGAGGGTCTGGGGGCACAGATACGCAGTATTTT
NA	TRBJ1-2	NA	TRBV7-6	CAPSRGGQSYGYTF	TGTGCCCCCTCTAGGGGCGGACAGTCCTATGGCTACACCTTC
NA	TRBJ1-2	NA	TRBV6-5	CASSPSGTLYGYTF	TGTGCCAGCAGTCCCTCCGGGACTCTCTATGGCTACACCTTC
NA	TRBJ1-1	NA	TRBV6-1	CASSEILGQLNTEAFF	TGTGCCAGCAGTGAAATTTTAGGACAGTTGAACACTGAAGCTTTCTTT
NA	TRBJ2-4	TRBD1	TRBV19	CATNAGTDENIQYF	TGTGCCACCAATGCCGGGACAGATGAAAACATTCAGTACTTC
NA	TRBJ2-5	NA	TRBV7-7	CASSLGRGETQYF	TGTGCTAGCAGCTTAGGACGGGGAGAGACCCAGTACTTC
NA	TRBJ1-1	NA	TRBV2	CASTPVSEAFF	TGTGCCAGCACGCCAGTAAGTGAAGCTTTCTTT
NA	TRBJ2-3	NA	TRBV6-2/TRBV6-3	CASSEYTDTQYF	TGTGCCAGCAGTGAGTACACAGATACGCAGTATTTT
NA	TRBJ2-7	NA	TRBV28	CASRLPSGPGEQYF	TGTGCCAGCAGGTTACCGTCAGGTCCTGGCGAGCAGTACTTC
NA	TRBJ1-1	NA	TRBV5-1	CASSPGHRNTEAFF	TGCGCCAGCAGCCCGGGACATCGGAACACTGAAGCTTTCTTT
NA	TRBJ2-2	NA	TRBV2	CASRSKGVRGELFF	TGTGCCAGCAGATCAAAGGGGGTTCGCGGGGAGCTGTTTTTT
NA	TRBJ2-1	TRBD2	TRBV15	CATSRSLGGGVISYNEQFF	TGTGCCACCAGCAGATCACTGGGCGGGGGGGTCATATCCTACAATGAGCAGTTCTTC
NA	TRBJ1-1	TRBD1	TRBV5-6	CASSPTTGGNTEAFF	TGTGCCAGCAGCCCAACGACAGGGGGAAACACTGAAGCTTTCTTT